The clone carrying this TCR beta chain has a single count. This specimen belongs to a study of blood T cell repertoires in COVID-19. This CDR3 region has 16 residues. Germline V gives CDR1 MNHEY, CDR2 SMNVEV (reference sequence). J gave up 4 bases and V 2 bases, and 8 bases lay outside the gene matches. Profiling relied on immunoSEQ multiplex PCR, and the TCRdb table lists in-frame clones only, not all of them. The sample holds 470,000 or so clones; around 88% are singletons and the top ten take roughly 4%. The clonotype comes from a woman under 40 with acute or convalescent COVID-19. The source material was peripheral blood. The rearrangement joins TRBV27 to TRBJ1-2; 9 bases are shared with TRBD1. The CDR3 sequence: CASSLRGTGFVYGYTF. CDR3 nucleotide sequence: TGTGCCAGCAGTTTACGCGGGACAGGGTTTGTCTATGGCTACACCTTC.